This TCR beta chain emerged from a study of blood T cell repertoires in COVID-19. Trimming pared 1 base from V and 9 bases from J, leaving 7 bases between. CDR1 is SEHNR and CDR2 is FQNEAQ in the germline V gene (reference sequence). This CDR3 region has 12 residues. TCRdb's copy holds only in-frame clones and misses some; the assay was immunoSEQ multiplex PCR. The table records 200,000 to 250,000 clones, around 80% of them present only once. This clonotype was sampled from a woman aged 40 to 55 with active or convalescent COVID-19. The gene calls are TRBV7-9 and TRBJ2-1, with D uncertain. The sample comprised peripheral blood. CDR3 nucleotide sequence: TGTGCCAGCAGCTTAGACCCGAGTGAGCAGTTCTTC. This gives the protein CASSLDPSEQFF.